A single sample is the source of the 14 T cell receptor beta chains below, sequenced in a study of T cell responses to AZD1222 COVID-19 vaccine. Repertoires were generated with immunoSEQ multiplex PCR, while TCRdb's copy carries only in-frame clones and drops some. This repertoire shows around 63,000 clones, 85% to 90% found once; its top ten account for roughly 19%. The source material was peripheral blood, sampled on day 0 of AZD1222 vaccination. These receptor sequences come from an adult in good health.

This clone has only a few counts. The rearrangement links TRBV7-6 to TRBJ1-1; no clear D gene. The V end lost 5 bases, the J end lost 10 bases, and 14 bases lay between the germline ends. The CDR3 has 12 amino acids. Germline V gene sequence: CDR1 SGHVS, CDR2 FNYEAQ. CDR3 in amino acids: CASSALKGSAFF. The DNA for the CDR3 is TGTGCCAGCAGCGCTTTAAAGGGTTCAGCTTTCTTT.

This clone was found once. This chain links TRBV10-3 with TRBJ2-6; D is undetermined. Trimming removed 0 bases at V and 2 bases at J, with 5 bases between. This CDR3 region has 15 residues. The germline V gene encodes CDR1 ENHRY and CDR2 SYGVKD. The CDR3 protein is CAISESGTGANVLTF. CDR3 nucleotide sequence: TGTGCCATCAGTGAGTCAGGTACTGGGGCCAACGTCCTGACTTTC.

The chain recombines TRBV23-1 with TRBJ2-7, with D perhaps matching TRBD2 (5 bases). TRBV23-1 is filed as an ORF, its function uncertain. V was trimmed by 8 bases and J by 3 bases, leaving 11 bases between them. CDR3 length: 12 amino acids. This chain's CDR3 is CASETAGYEQYF. The CDR3 nucleotides are TGCGCCAGCGAGACGGCGGGCTACGAGCAGTACTTC.

The CDR3 spells CASSYDGGGFYEQYF. Here the CDR3 DNA reads TGTGCCAGCAGTTACGACGGCGGGGGGTTCTACGAGCAGTACTTC. The V and J genes are TRBV6-5 and TRBJ2-7, with 8 bases matching TRBD2. This CDR3 has 15 residues. V gave up 2 bases and J gave up 3 bases; unmatched junction bases: 6. The germline gives CDR1 MNHEY, CDR2 SVGAGI.

The rearrangement uses TRBV4-2 and TRBJ2-1; 8 bases match TRBD2. Per the germline V gene, CDR1 is LGHNA and CDR2 is YNFKEQ. The CDR3 totals 16 residues. V was pared by 3 bases and J by 1 base, with 5 bases of the junction left unmatched. CDR3 DNA: TGTGCCAGCAGCCACCTGCGGGGGGCATCCTACAATGAGCAGTTCTTC. Translating it yields CASSHLRGASYNEQFF.

With regard to this clone: This sample includes further DNA sequences coding for the same CDR3. The chain is built from TRBV5-6 and TRBJ1-4; no clear D gene. CDR1 is SGHDT and CDR2 is YYEEEE in the germline V gene. The V end was cut by 5 bases, the J end by 7 bases, with 12 bases between. The CDR3 covers 13 residues. As DNA, the CDR3 is TGTGCCAGCAGTCCGGGCCCGAGTGAAAAACTGTTTTTT. Its translation: CASSPGPSEKLFF.

The chain has TRBV10-2 and TRBJ1-6, with 9 bases that match TRBD1. J lost 7 bases, V lost 7 bases, and 11 bases had no gene match. The CDR3 length is 16 residues. Per the germline V gene, CDR1 is WSHSY and CDR2 is SAAADI. In DNA form, the CDR3 reads TGCGCCAGCACCCTGGTCACAGGGGGCGCGAATTCACCCCTCCACTTT. Its translation is CASTLVTGGANSPLHF.

V and J are TRBV14 and TRBJ1-2; D is unresolved. The CDR3 has 12 residues. The V gene's germline CDR1 is SGHDN and CDR2 FVKESK. V dropped 1 base and J dropped 5 bases, with 5 bases sitting between them. CDR3 in DNA: TGTGCCAGCAGCCAAGGGATGTATGGCTACACCTTC. It encodes CASSQGMYGYTF.

V gene TRBV18 combines with J gene TRBJ2-7, with TRBD1 matching over 10 bases. The length of the CDR3 is 15 residues. CDR1 and CDR2 from the germline V gene are KGHSH and LQKENI. V trimming: 2 bases; J trimming: 2 bases; junction bases outside the gene matches: 3. The chain's CDR3 is CASSPGQGVTYEQYF. The DNA of the CDR3 is TGTGCCAGCTCACCAGGACAGGGGGTAACCTACGAGCAGTACTTC.

This sequence joins TRBV5-6 and TRBJ1-2, with 7 bases aligning to TRBD1. The V and J ends lost 4 bases and 3 bases, in that order; junction bases with no gene match: 12. The germline CDR1 and CDR2 sequences are SGHDT and YYEEEE. CDR3 length: 16 residues. The CDR3 region is CASSDGRGPQHYGYTF. CDR3 bases: TGTGCCAGCAGCGATGGGAGGGGGCCGCAGCACTATGGCTACACCTTC.

This chain links TRBV21-1 with TRBJ2-2; the D call TRBD1 from the table was never checked on the DNA. TRBV21-1 is marked as a pseudogene. This CDR3 spans 14 amino acids. The CDR3 reads CASSKFKNTGELFF. In DNA, the CDR3 is TGTGCCAGCAGCAAATTCAAAAACACCGGGGAGCTGTTTTTT.

This clone appeared once. V is TRBV4-2 and J is TRBJ1-4, with 12 bases fitting TRBD1. In germline, CDR1 is LGHNA, CDR2 YNFKEQ. The CDR3 loop spans 20 amino acids. J lost 2 bases, V lost 5 bases, and 15 bases had no gene match. CDR3 amino acids: CASSEPKPGQGASTNEKLFF. CDR3 sequence (DNA): TGTGCCAGCAGCGAACCCAAACCGGGACAGGGGGCTTCTACTAATGAAAAACTGTTTTTT.

The chain is built from TRBV3-1 (or the pseudogene TRBV3-2) and TRBJ1-2, with no clear D. CDR1 LGHDT and CDR2 YNNKEL come from the germline V gene (reference sequence). Trimming left V 0 bases short and J 8 bases short, with 7 bases between. CDR3 length: 12 amino acids. The CDR3 nucleotides are TGTGCCAGCAGCCAAGATCTCAGAGGCTACACCTTC. Protein product: CASSQDLRGYTF.

The rearrangement links TRBV24-1 to TRBJ2-7, with a weak D call TRBD2 (6 bases). Trimming left V 7 bases short and J 3 bases short, with 15 bases between. CDR1 KGHDR and CDR2 SFDVKD come from the germline V gene. The CDR3 spans 14 residues. The DNA of the CDR3 is TGTGCCACCAGCTGGAAGGAGGGGAGCTACGAGCAGTACTTC. It encodes CATSWKEGSYEQYF.